This T cell receptor beta chain was profiled in a study of CD8 T cells in Susac syndrome (dated by TCRdb to about 2019). Regarding the research as a whole: Of the Susac syndrome patients who were sequenced, more than 5 had clinically active disease and roughly eight were in clinical remission. Repertoire sequencing was used to test whether CD8+ T cell activation and differentiation in Susac syndrome was antigen driven. Susac syndrome patients were therapy-naive, on corticosteroids (some also receiving IVIg), or on IVIg alone at blood withdrawal. What the authors observed across the whole study: The study acknowledged that relatively few individuals were included in the TCR sequencing and HLA analysis. In the CD4+ T cell repertoire of Susac syndrome patients, clonal expansion was not detected.

Reading from cysteine to phenylalanine, the CDR3 counts 13 amino acids. Only the CDR3 part of the read is kept: 39 bases, read in frame from the first base. V lost 4 bases and J lost 5 bases; the stretch between them is 9 bases long. RNA was extracted with the RNeasy kit and about 0.5 to 1 ug was reverse transcribed using random hexamers. TCR beta CDR3 regions were amplified with the immunoSEQ multiplex PCR assay covering 54 Vbeta and 13 Jbeta segments. To correct PCR amplification bias, a synthetic template baseline was used for both primer optimization and computational correction. As for how the authors treated the data: Reads were assigned to V, D and J genes according to IMGT and analyzed in immunoSEQ Analyzer, with only productive sequences retained. Clonality was computed as one minus Shannon entropy normalized by log2 of the number of productive unique sequences. For each patient and control, public and private clones were evaluated among the 100 most prevalent clones. Clones were defined as Susac-specific if absent from the healthy and MS cohorts, from more than 900 published viral clones and from other ImmuneACCESS disease sequences. TCRdb redid the processing of the public reads, applying fastp at Q25 and MiXCR, and retained in-frame beta chains. Every CDR3 protein is listed once, alongside the most common genes and DNA of its rows. The V and J calls were not made by the authors but by TCRdb's processing. The sample profile shows roughly 150,000 distinct CDR3 sequences; approximately 95% of them were found once. The ten top clones hold over 0.075% of the sample.

Peripheral blood CD8+ and CD4+ T cells from healthy donors, Susac syndrome patients and multiple sclerosis patients were profiled by high-throughput TCR beta sequencing. Recently defined diagnostic criteria for definite or probable disease were met by the Susac syndrome patients. CD8+ TEMRA cells were enriched by FACS, while bulk CD8+ and CD4+ T cells were purified by magnetic negative isolation. Blood was drawn into EDTA tubes, processed within 24 hours, and PBMCs were isolated by density gradient centrifugation. PBMCs intended for TCR sequencing were cryopreserved in liquid nitrogen and were subsequently thawed in a 37 degrees C water bath. The sorted or isolated CD4+, CD8+ and CD8+ TEMRA cells had a purity of 90% or higher. Of note for this clonotype: Its recognized antigen is unknown. Per-base qualities were not stored, and no clone one base away is much larger.

The V and J genes are TRBV12-3 or TRBV12-4 and TRBJ1-5; the D gene cannot be named for sure. The receptor was derived from a human donor with Susac syndrome. The sample was CD4+ T cells from PBMCs. The DNA is as follows: TGTGCCAGCAGTTCGGGGATTCATCAGCCCCAGCATTTT. Its product reads: CASSSGIHQPQHF.